Below are 20 T cell receptor beta chains sequenced from a single sample in a study of blood T cell repertoires in COVID-19. TCRdb's copy holds only in-frame clones and misses some; the assay was immunoSEQ multiplex PCR. The sample shows about 160,000 clones, under 85% of them seen only once. The specimen was peripheral blood. Source of these receptors: a man between 65 and 85 years old who had recovered from COVID-19.

This chain joins TRBV5-1 and TRBJ2-1; 7 bases agree with TRBD2. The junction had 5 bases not matched to a gene; V was cut back by 0 bases and J by 5 bases. This CDR3 region has 15 residues. CDR1 is SGHRS, CDR2 YFSETQ, per germline. The CDR3 nucleotides are TGCGCCAGCAGCTTGGAAGGACTAGGGAACAATGAGCAGTTCTTC. Translation: CASSLEGLGNNEQFF.

The CDR3 is CASSGRDWTGFIYTTGELFF. DNA of the CDR3: TGTGCCAGTAGCGGGAGAGATTGGACAGGGTTCATTTATACGACCGGGGAGCTGTTTTTT. The chain employs TRBV19 and TRBJ2-2; 8 bases are a match to TRBD1. V lost 6 bases, J lost 5 bases, and 23 bases stayed unmatched. CDR1 and CDR2 (germline): LNHDA, SQIVND (reference sequence). The CDR3 has 20 amino acids.

The rearrangement links TRBV6-5 to TRBJ1-5; no firm D call. This CDR3 comprises 13 residues. Germline CDR1 reads MNHEY; CDR2 reads SVGAGI. V was clipped by 6 bases and J by 8 bases, with 14 bases between them. The CDR3 protein is CASRNTPGEPQHF. Here the CDR3 DNA reads TGTGCCAGCAGAAACACCCCTGGAGAGCCCCAGCATTTT.

V is TRBV3-1 (or the pseudogene TRBV3-2) and J is TRBJ2-1, with 15 nucleotides matching TRBD2. The CDR3 is 16 amino acids. J was trimmed by 4 bases and V by 4 bases; bases with no gene match: 2. Looked up from germline, CDR1 is LGHDT and CDR2 is YNNKEL (reference sequence). CDR3 nucleotide sequence: TGTGCCAGCAGCCGGGGACTAGCGGGAGGTTACAATGAGCAGTTCTTC. Residues: CASSRGLAGGYNEQFF.

The V call is TRBV5-5, the J call TRBJ1-5; D is ambiguous. Germline CDR1 SGHKS, CDR2 YYEKEE (reference sequence). The V gene lost 0 bases and the J gene lost 0 bases, with 4 bases spanning the gap. The CDR3 consists of 14 residues. This CDR3 is CASSLADSNQPQHF. CDR3 bases: TGTGCCAGCAGCTTGGCAGATAGCAATCAGCCCCAGCATTTT.

The CDR3 DNA follows: TGTGCCAGCAGCCTTAGCGGGGGCTACAATGAGCAGTTCTTC. Encoded protein: CASSLSGGYNEQFF. The chain combines TRBV7-9 with TRBJ2-1; 9 nucleotides line up with TRBD2. V trimming: 5 bases; J trimming: 3 bases; junction bases outside the gene matches: 2. This CDR3 has 14 amino acids. Germline V gene data show CDR1 as SEHNR and CDR2 as FQNEAQ (reference sequence).

This clone came up a few times. As DNA, the CDR3 is TGTGCCAGTAGTACCAGACTGGCTAGCACAGATACGCAGTATTTT. This sequence encodes CASSTRLASTDTQYF. V gene TRBV19 combines with J gene TRBJ2-3; D call uncertain. CDR3 length: 15 residues. Germline V gene sequence: CDR1 LNHDA, CDR2 SQIVND (reference sequence). The V gene lost 4 bases and the J gene lost 0 bases, with 11 bases spanning the gap. The variable domain in full, with the rest retrieved from reference TRBV19 and TRBJ2-3, is DGGITQSPKYLFRKEGQNVTLSCEQNLNHDAMYWYRQDPGQGLRLIYYSQIVNDFQKGDIAEGYSVSREKKESFPLTVTSAQKNPTAFYLCASSTRLASTDTQYFGPGTRLTVL.

This chain uses TRBV29-1 with TRBJ1-1; D not certain. Germline CDR1 reads SQVTM; CDR2 reads ANQGSEA. V lost 6 bases, J lost 6 bases, and 14 bases lay in between. This CDR3 has 12 residues. Written as DNA, the CDR3 is TGCAGCGTCCGACACCCACAACCTGAAGCTTTCTTT. Translating gives CSVRHPQPEAFF.

The chain recombines TRBV2 with TRBJ2-3, with D possibly being TRBD1 (6 bases). This CDR3 region has 14 residues. Trimming removed 3 bases at V and 6 bases at J, with 13 bases between. Germline values: CDR1 SNHLY, CDR2 FYNNEI. The CDR3 here is CASSDTGSTDTQYF. CDR3 nucleotide sequence: TGTGCCAGCAGTGATACAGGGTCCACGGATACGCAGTATTTT. The whole variable domain, remainder taken from reference TRBV2 and TRBJ2-3, is EPEVTQTPSHQVTQMGQEVILRCVPISNHLYFYWYRQILGQKVEFLVSFYNNEISEKSEIFDDQFSVERPDGSNFTLKIRSTKLEDSAMYFCASSDTGSTDTQYFGPGTRLTVL.

This clone has more than one count but fewer than ten. The chain combines TRBV5-4 with TRBJ2-2; 8 nucleotides agree with TRBD1. Germline V gives CDR1 SGHNT, CDR2 YYREEE (reference sequence). The CDR3 has 16 residues. J was trimmed by 6 bases and V by 4 bases; bases with no gene match: 11. As DNA, the CDR3 is TGTGCCAGCAGCAGACTTGGACAGGGAAATCCCGGGGAGCTGTTTTTT. Encoded protein: CASSRLGQGNPGELFF.

The genes are TRBV6-2 or TRBV6-3 and TRBJ2-7; TRBD1 agrees at 10 bases. Trimming cost V 2 bases and J 3 bases; bases outside gene matches: 13. Germline CDR1 MNHEY, CDR2 SVGEGT. This CDR3 has 18 amino acids. The CDR3 nucleotides read TGTGCCAGCAGTTACACGCGCGCCCCCGGGACAGGGGTCTACGAGCAGTACTTC. Encoded protein: CASSYTRAPGTGVYEQYF.

The chain recombines TRBV6-6 with TRBJ2-7; D might be TRBD1 (5 bases). This CDR3 has 14 residues. The germline CDR1 and CDR2 sequences are MNHNY and SVGAGI (reference sequence). The V end lost 4 bases, the J end lost 3 bases, and 13 bases lay between the germline ends. CDR3 in amino acids: CASSSHLDNYEQYF. As DNA, the CDR3 is TGTGCCAGCAGTTCCCACCTGGACAACTACGAGCAGTACTTC.

V and J are TRBV12-5 and TRBJ1-6, with 8 bases aligning to TRBD1. Trimming cost V 6 bases and J 10 bases; bases outside gene matches: 8. The CDR3 runs 14 residues. CDR1 and CDR2 (germline): LGHNT, FRNRAP. CDR3 coding DNA: TGTGCTAGTGGCTGGACAGGGTTAGGATCACCCCTCCACTTT. Residues: CASGWTGLGSPLHF.

This chain uses TRBV16 with TRBJ1-2, with D possibly being TRBD1 (6 bases). V lost 4 bases and J lost 2, with 8 bases in between. Germline values: CDR1 KGHSY, CDR2 FQNENV. This CDR3 region has 13 residues. The DNA of the CDR3 is TGTGCCAGCAGCCGGGACACCAACTATGGCTACACCTTC. It is translated as CASSRDTNYGYTF. The whole variable domain, filled in from reference TRBV16 and TRBJ1-2, reads GEEVAQTPKHLVRGEGQKAKLYCAPIKGHSYVFWYQQVLKNEFKFLISFQNENVFDETGMPKERFSAKCLPNSPCSLEIQATKLEDSAVYFCASSRDTNYGYTFGSGTRLTVV.

The gene calls are TRBV7-6 and TRBJ2-7; maybe TRBD2 (6 bases). V shed 0 bases and J shed 3 bases, with 9 bases lying between them. This CDR3 is built from 14 residues. CDR1 is SGHVS and CDR2 is FNYEAQ in the germline V gene. CDR3 DNA: TGTGCCAGCAGCTTAGCGGGAGGACTCTACGAGCAGTACTTC. This codes for CASSLAGGLYEQYF.

The chain uses TRBV5-6 and TRBJ2-7; 7 positions agree with TRBD2. Losses at the gene ends were 4 bases for V and 2 bases for J; bases not matched to a gene: 15. This CDR3 is built from 17 residues. The germline gives CDR1 SGHDT, CDR2 YYEEEE. The DNA of the CDR3 is TGTGCCAGCAGCCTTGGCCCGGGACTACAGCCAACCTACGAGCAGTACTTC. It yields the protein CASSLGPGLQPTYEQYF.

The gene calls are TRBV7-8 and TRBJ2-7; perhaps TRBD1 as D (7 bases). Germline V gene data show CDR1 as SGHVS and CDR2 as FQNEAQ. This CDR3 contains 12 residues. V was cut by 4 bases and J by 9 bases, with 13 bases left in between. The CDR3 here is CASSSRGAPQYF. For the CDR3, the DNA is TGTGCCAGCAGCTCCAGGGGGGCTCCGCAGTACTTC.

Comment on this clone: Other DNA sequences from this sample encode an identical CDR3 as well. The chain recombines TRBV10-2 with TRBJ2-7; tentatively, D is TRBD2 (6 bases). Trimming took off 6 bases at V and 0 bases at J, with 12 bases between the two ends. The CDR3 has 14 residues. The germline gives CDR1 WSHSY, CDR2 SAAADI. For the CDR3, the DNA is TGCGCCAGCAGGGGGACTGGCAGCTCCTACGAGCAGTACTTC. It is translated as CASRGTGSSYEQYF.

V and J are TRBV19 and TRBJ2-1, with TRBD2 matching over 12 bases. CDR1 and CDR2 (germline): LNHDA, SQIVND (reference sequence). This CDR3 has 14 amino acids. V lost 5 bases and J lost 9; bases outside the gene matches: 5. The CDR3 loop reads CASSGGTSGREQFF. The CDR3 DNA is TGTGCCAGTAGTGGGGGGACTAGCGGGCGTGAGCAGTTCTTC.

The chain joins TRBV5-4 to TRBJ2-5; 8 nucleotides agree with TRBD1. V lost 0 bases, J lost 7 bases, and 11 bases stayed unmatched. The CDR3 has 16 residues. The V gene's germline CDR1 is SGHNT and CDR2 YYREEE (reference sequence). CDR3 sequence: CASSLDHTGGGRTQYF. The CDR3 DNA sequence: TGTGCCAGCAGCTTGGATCACACAGGGGGAGGACGGACCCAGTACTTC.